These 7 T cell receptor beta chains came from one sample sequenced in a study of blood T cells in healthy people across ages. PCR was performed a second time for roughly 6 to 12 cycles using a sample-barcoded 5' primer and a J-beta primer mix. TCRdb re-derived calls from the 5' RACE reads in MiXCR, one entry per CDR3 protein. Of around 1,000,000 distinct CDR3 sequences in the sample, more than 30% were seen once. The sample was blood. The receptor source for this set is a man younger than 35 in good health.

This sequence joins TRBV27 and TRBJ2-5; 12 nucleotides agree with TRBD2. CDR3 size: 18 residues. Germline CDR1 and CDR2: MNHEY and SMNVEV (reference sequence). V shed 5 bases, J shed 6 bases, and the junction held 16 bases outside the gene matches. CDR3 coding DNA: TGTGCCAGCAGTCCCATCCTAGCGGGGGGGCCTTTCAAGCAGACCCAGTACTTC. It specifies CASSPILAGGPFKQTQYF.

The CDR3 sequence: CASRLVPNTEAFF. DNA for the CDR3: TGTGCCAGCAGATTGGTTCCGAACACTGAAGCTTTCTTT. The gene calls are TRBV7-9 and TRBJ1-1, with D unresolved. Germline assignment: CDR1 SEHNR and CDR2 FQNEAQ (reference sequence). V dropped 6 bases and J dropped 1 base, with 9 bases sitting between them. The CDR3 sequence is 13 residues long.

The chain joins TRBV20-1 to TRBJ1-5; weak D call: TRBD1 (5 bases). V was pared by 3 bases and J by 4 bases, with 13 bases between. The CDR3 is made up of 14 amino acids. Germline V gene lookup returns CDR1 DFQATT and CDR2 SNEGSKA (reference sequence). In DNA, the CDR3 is TGCAGTGCTAGGCGCAGGGCGGGAAATCAGCCCCAGCATTTT. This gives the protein CSARRRAGNQPQHF.

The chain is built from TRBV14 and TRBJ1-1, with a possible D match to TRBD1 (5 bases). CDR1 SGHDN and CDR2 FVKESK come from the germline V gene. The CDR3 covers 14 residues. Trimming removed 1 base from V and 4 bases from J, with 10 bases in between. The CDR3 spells CASSQVGLRTEAFF. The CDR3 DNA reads TGTGCCAGCAGCCAAGTGGGGCTACGCACTGAAGCTTTCTTT.

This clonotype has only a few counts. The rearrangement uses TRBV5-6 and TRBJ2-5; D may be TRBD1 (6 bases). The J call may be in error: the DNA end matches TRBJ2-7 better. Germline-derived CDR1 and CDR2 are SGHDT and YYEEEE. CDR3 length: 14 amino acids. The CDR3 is CASSLYVGADEQYF. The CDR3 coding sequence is TGTGCCAGCAGCTTGTACGTGGGGGCGGACGAGCAGTACTTC.

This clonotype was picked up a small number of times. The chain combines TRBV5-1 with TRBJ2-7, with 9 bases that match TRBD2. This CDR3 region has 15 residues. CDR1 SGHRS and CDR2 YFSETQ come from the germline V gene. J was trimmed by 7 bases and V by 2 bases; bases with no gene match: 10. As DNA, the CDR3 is TGCGCCAGCAGCTTTAGCGGGGGAAGCTACAATGAGCAGTACTTC. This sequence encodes CASSFSGGSYNEQYF. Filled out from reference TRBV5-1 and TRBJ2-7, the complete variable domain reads KAGVTQTPRYLIKTRGQQVTLSCSPISGHRSVSWYQQTPGQGLQFLFEYFSETQRNKGNFPGRFSGRQFSNSRSEMNVSTLELGDSALYLCASSFSGGSYNEQYFGPGTRLTVT.

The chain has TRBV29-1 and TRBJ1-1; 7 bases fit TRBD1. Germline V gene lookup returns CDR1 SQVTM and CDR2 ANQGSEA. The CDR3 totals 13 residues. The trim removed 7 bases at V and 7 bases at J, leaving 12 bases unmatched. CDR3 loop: CSGGMGQRLEAFF. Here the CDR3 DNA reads TGCAGCGGGGGAATGGGACAGAGGCTTGAAGCTTTCTTT.